The clone carrying this TCR beta chain was recorded a few times. What it binds is not known. This clone may be a read error of a much larger clone one base away. They got blood RNA out of unsorted whole blood and also pulled out germline DNA. The data stem from a study of tumor-infiltrating lymphocytes in primary liver carcinoma. Background on the study: Spanning 4.2 to 10 cm, the tumors were T1-T3 N0M0. Sample counts of productive TCRbeta reads spanned roughly 3.65 to 8 million; these counts were similar across tissue types.

cDNA specific to TCR beta was made from 450 to 650 ng of total RNA, with a constant-region primer employed for priming. What produced the TCR beta libraries was three nested multiplex PCR rounds using slightly modified ARM-PCR. Two initial PCR rounds of about 11 cycles each paired TRBV1-TRBV30 forward primers with a C-beta reverse primer. TCRdb independently ran MiXCR on the multiplex PCR reads; one entry per CDR3 protein. The sample comprises some 200,000 distinct CDR3 sequences, almost 65% of which are singletons, and 7% to 8.5% rests with the top ten. Germline V gene data show CDR1 as MNHNS and CDR2 as SASEGT. The CDR3 runs to 12 residues. Study-wide results and limits: Comparison of CD4+ and CD8+ repertoires was precluded by bulk unsorted samples.

The sample consisted of peripheral blood. The chain couples TRBV6-1 to TRBJ2-3; a possible D gene is TRBD2 (6 bases). This receptor was identified in a woman in her sixties or seventies with primary liver carcinoma and hepatitis B virus infection. The CDR3 region is CASSAEGDMQYF. In DNA, the CDR3 is TGTGCCAGCAGTGCGGAGGGAGATATGCAGTATTTT.